The subject of this entry is one TCR beta chain. No antigen is known for it. The entry originates in a study of cytomegalovirus exposure and HLA in healthy donors. PCR employed 60 Vbeta and 13 Jbeta primers. Profiled with immunoSEQ multiplex PCR; TCRdb holds only in-frame clones, not every one. The repertoire holds 100,000 to 150,000 clones, roughly 15% seen once, with approximately 2.9% in the top ten. Study-wide findings and caveats: Later work associated 16,951 TCR beta sequences with HLA alleles at 0.05 false discovery rate.

CDR1 is MNHEY, CDR2 SMNVEV, per germline (reference sequence). V dropped 7 bases and J dropped 2 bases, with 18 bases sitting between them. The CDR3 is 15 residues long. The chain joins TRBV27 to TRBJ2-7, with D possibly matching TRBD1 (6 bases). The source of this sequence is a female donor in good health and CMV-seropositive. Sequencing was carried out using PBMCs. As DNA, the CDR3 is TGTGCCAGCACAAAGCTGGGGGCAGGGGCCTACGAGCAGTACTTC. Protein product: CASTKLGAGAYEQYF.